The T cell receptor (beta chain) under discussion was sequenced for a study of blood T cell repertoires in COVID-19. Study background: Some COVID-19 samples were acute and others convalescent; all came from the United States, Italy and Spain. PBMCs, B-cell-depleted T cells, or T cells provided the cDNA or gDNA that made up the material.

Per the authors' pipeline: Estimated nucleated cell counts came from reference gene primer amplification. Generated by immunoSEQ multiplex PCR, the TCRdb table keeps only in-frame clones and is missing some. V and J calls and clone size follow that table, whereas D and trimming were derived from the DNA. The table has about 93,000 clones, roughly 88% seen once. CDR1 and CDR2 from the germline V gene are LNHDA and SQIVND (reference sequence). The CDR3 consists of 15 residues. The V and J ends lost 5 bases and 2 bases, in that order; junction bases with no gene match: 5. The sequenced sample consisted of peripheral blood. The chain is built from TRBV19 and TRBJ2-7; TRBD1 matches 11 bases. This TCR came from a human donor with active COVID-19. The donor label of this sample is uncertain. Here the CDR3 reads CASSFSGQGAYEQYF. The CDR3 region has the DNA TGTGCCAGTAGTTTCTCGGGACAGGGGGCCTACGAGCAGTACTTC.